The text below deals with one T cell receptor (beta chain). These data originate in a study of kidney transplant recipient with SARS-CoV-2 infection. TCRdb re-derived calls from the reads in MiXCR, one entry per CDR3 protein. The repertoire holds about 240,000 distinct CDR3 sequences, 25% to 35% seen once, with roughly 7% in the top ten. Trimming removed 7 bases from V and 8 bases from J; junction bases left unmatched: 12. The CDR3 totals 16 residues. Germline CDR1 MNHEY, CDR2 SVGAGI. The clonotype comes from a male patient between 25 and 40 years old who had COVID-19 and was a kidney transplant recipient. Some of the T cells might come from the graft donor. The J gene is TRBJ2-1, the V gene TRBV6-5, with 12 bases identical to TRBD2. The specimen comprised a blood sample, sampled at baseline and on day 111 from a kidney transplant recipient. The CDR3 sequence: CASNNPRTSGMDEQFF. The CDR3 DNA follows: TGTGCCAGCAATAATCCAAGGACTAGCGGGATGGATGAGCAGTTCTTC.